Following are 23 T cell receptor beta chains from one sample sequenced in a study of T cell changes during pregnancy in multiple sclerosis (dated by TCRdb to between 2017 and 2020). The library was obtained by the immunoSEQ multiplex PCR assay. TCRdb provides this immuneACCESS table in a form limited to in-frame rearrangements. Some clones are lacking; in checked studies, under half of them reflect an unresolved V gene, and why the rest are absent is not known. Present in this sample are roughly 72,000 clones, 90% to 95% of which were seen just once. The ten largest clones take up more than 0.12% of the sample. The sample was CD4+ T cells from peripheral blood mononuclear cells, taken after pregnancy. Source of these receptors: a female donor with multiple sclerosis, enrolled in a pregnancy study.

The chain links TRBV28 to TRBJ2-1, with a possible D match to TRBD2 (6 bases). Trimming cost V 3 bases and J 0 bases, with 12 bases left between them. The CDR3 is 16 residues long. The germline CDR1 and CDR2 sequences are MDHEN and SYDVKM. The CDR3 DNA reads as TGTGCCAGCAGTTTTCCGCGGGGAAGCTCCTACAATGAGCAGTTCTTC. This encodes CASSFPRGSSYNEQFF.

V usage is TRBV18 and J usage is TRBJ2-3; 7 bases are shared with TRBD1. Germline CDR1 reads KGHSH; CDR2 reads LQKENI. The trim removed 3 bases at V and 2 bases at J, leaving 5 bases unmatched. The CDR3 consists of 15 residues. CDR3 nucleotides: TGTGCCAGCTCACCCGAGACAGGGATCACAGATACGCAGTATTTT. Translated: CASSPETGITDTQYF.

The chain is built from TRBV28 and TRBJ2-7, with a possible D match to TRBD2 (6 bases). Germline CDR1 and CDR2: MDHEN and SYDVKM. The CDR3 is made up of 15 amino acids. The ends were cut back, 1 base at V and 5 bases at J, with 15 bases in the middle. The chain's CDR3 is CASSLSGQGLDEQYF. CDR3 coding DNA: TGTGCCAGCAGTTTATCGGGCCAGGGACTGGACGAGCAGTACTTC.

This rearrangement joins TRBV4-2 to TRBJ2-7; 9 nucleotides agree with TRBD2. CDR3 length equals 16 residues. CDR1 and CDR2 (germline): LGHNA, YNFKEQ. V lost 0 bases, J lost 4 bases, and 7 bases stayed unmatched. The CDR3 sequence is CASSQDRGGRGYEQYF. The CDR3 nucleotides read TGTGCCAGCAGCCAAGATCGTGGCGGGAGGGGGTACGAGCAGTACTTC.

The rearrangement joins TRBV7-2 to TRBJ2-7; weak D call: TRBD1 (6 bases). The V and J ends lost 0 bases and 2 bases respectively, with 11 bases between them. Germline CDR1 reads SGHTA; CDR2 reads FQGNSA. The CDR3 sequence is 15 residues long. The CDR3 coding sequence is TGTGCCAGCAGCTTAGCCCCGACAGGAGCCTACGAGCAGTACTTC. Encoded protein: CASSLAPTGAYEQYF.

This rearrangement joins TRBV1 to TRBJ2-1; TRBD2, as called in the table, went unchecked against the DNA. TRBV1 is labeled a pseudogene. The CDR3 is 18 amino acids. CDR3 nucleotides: TGCACCAGCAGCCAAGATGAACCCATAGCGGGAGCTTACAATGAGCAGTTCTTC. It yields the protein CTSSQDEPIAGAYNEQFF.

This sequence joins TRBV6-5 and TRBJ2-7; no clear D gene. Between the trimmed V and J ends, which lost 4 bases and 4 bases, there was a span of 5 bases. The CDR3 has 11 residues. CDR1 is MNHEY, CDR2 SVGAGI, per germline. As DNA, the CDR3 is TGTGCCAGCAGTTTCGAGTACGAGCAGTACTTC. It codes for CASSFEYEQYF.

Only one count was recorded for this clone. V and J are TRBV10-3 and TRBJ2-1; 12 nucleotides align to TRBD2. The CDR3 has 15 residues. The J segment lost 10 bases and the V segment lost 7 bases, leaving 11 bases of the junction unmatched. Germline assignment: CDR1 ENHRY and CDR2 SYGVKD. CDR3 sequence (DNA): TGTGCCATCATAGCTAGCGGGAGGGCCCTGAGAGAGCAGTTCTTC. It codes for CAIIASGRALREQFF.

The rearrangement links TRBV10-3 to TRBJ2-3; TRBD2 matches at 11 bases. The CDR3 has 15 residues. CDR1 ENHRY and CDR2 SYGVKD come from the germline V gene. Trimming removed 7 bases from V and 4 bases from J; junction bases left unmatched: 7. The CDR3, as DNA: TGTGCCATCAAACTAGCGGGAGTGTTATCAGATACGCAGTATTTT. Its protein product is CAIKLAGVLSDTQYF.

The CDR3 DNA reads as TGTGCCAGCCAAGGGGTAGGAGAACTGTTTTTT. It specifies CASQGVGELFF. The chain has TRBV6-5 and TRBJ1-4, with D possibly TRBD1 on 5 matching bases. V gave up 8 bases and J gave up 12 bases, with 13 bases separating them. Germline V lookup: CDR1 MNHEY, CDR2 SVGAGI. CDR3 length: 11 residues.

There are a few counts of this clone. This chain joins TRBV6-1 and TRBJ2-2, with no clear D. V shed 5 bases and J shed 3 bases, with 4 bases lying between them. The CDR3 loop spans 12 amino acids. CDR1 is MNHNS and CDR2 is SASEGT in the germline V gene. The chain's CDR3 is CASSPDTGELFF. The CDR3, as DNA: TGTGCCAGCAGTCCGGACACCGGGGAGCTGTTTTTT.

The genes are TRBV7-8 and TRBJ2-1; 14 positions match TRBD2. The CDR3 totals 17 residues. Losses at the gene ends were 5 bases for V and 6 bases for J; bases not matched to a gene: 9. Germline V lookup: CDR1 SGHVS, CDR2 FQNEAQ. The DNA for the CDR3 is TGTGCCAGCAGCGTGACTAGCGGGAGGGTTAGGGGCAATGAGCAGTTCTTC. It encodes CASSVTSGRVRGNEQFF.

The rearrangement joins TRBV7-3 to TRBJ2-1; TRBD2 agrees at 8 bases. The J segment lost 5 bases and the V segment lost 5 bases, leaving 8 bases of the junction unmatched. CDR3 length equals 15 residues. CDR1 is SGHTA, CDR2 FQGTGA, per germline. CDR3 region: CASSHSGTRNNEQFF. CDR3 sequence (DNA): TGTGCCAGCAGCCATTCCGGGACTAGAAACAATGAGCAGTTCTTC.

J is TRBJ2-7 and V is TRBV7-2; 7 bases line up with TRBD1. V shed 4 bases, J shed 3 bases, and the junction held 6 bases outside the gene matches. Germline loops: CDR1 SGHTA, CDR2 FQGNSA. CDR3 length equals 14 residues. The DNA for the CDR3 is TGTGCCAGCAGCTCGACAGGGAAGAGCTACGAGCAGTACTTC. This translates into CASSSTGKSYEQYF. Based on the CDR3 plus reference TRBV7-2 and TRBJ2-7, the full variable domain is GAGVSQSPSNKVTEKGKDVELRCDPISGHTALYWYRQSLGQGLEFLIYFQGNSAPDKSGLPSDRFSAERTGGSVSTLTIQRTQQEDSAVYLCASSSTGKSYEQYFGPGTRLTVT.

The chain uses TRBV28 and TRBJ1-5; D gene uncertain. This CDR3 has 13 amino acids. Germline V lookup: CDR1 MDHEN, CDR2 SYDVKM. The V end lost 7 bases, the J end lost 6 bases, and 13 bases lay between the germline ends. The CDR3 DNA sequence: TGTGCCAGCAAGTCTGTACAATCTCAGCCCCAGCATTTT. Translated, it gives CASKSVQSQPQHF.

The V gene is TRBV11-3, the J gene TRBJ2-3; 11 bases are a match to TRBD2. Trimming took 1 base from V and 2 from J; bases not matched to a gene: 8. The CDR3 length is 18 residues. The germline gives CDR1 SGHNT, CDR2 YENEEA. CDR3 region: CASSLGTSGHGFTDTQYF. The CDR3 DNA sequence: TGTGCCAGCAGCTTAGGGACTAGCGGGCACGGGTTCACAGATACGCAGTATTTT. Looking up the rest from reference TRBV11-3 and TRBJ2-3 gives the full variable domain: EAGVVQSPRYKIIEKKQPVAFWCNPISGHNTLYWYLQNLGQGPELLIRYENEEAVDDSQLPKDRFSAERLKGVDSTLKIQPAELGDSAVYLCASSLGTSGHGFTDTQYFGPGTRLTVL.

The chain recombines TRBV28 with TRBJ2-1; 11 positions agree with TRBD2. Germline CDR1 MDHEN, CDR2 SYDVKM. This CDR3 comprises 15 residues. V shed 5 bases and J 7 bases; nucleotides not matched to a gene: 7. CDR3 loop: CASSPRGLAVNEQFF. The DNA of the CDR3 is TGTGCCAGCAGTCCACGGGGACTAGCGGTTAATGAGCAGTTCTTC. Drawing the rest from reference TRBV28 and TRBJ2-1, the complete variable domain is DVKVTQSSRYLVKRTGEKVFLECVQDMDHENMFWYRQDPGLGLRLIYFSYDVKMKEKGDIPEGYSVSREKKERFSLILESASTNQTSMYLCASSPRGLAVNEQFFGPGTRLTVL.

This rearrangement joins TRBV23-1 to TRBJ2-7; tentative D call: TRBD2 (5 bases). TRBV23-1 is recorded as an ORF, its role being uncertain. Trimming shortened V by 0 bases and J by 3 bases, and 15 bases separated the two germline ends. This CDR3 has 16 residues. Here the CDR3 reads CASSQSGRTLNYEQYF. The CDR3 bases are TGCGCCAGCAGTCAATCGGGGAGAACCCTGAACTACGAGCAGTACTTC.

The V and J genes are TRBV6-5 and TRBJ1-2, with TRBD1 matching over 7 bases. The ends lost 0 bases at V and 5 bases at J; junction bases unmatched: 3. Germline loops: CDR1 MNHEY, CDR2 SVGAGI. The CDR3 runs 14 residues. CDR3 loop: CASSYSGTAYGYTF. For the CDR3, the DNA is TGTGCCAGCAGTTACTCCGGGACAGCTTATGGCTACACCTTC.

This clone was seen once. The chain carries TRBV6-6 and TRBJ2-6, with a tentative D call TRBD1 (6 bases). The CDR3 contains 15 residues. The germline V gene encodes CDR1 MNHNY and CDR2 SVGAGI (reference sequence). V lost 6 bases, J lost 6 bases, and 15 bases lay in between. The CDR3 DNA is TGTGCCAGCAGGGGACACCTTGGAGAGGCCAACGTCCTGACTTTC. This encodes CASRGHLGEANVLTF.

CDR3 loop: CASSLVAGNEQFF. CDR3 DNA: TGTGCCAGCAGCTTAGTAGCGGGCAATGAGCAGTTCTTC. The V call is TRBV7-3, the J call TRBJ2-1, with TRBD2 identical over 7 bases. Trimming cost V 2 bases and J 6 bases; bases outside gene matches: 1. CDR3 length equals 13 residues. Germline V gene data show CDR1 as SGHTA and CDR2 as FQGTGA.

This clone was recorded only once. CDR3 DNA: TGTGCCAGCAGCTTGGGGGCAGGGGGCTTCTATGGCTACACCTTC. Translation: CASSLGAGGFYGYTF. V gene TRBV5-4 combines with J gene TRBJ1-2, with 8 bases aligning to TRBD1. The CDR3 is 15 amino acids. CDR1 SGHNT and CDR2 YYREEE come from the germline V gene (reference sequence). V shed 0 bases, J shed 4 bases, and the junction held 5 bases outside the gene matches.

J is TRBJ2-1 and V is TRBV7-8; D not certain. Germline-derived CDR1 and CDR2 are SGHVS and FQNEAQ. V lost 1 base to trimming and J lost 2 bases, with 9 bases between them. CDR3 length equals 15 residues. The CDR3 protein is CASSLDPGPYNEQFF. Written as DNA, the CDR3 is TGTGCCAGCAGCTTAGATCCAGGCCCCTACAATGAGCAGTTCTTC. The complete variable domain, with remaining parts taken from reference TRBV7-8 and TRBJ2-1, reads GAGVSQSPRYKVAKRGQDVALRCDPISGHVSLFWYQQALGQGPEFLTYFQNEAQLDKSGLPSDRFFAERPEGSVSTLKIQRTQQEDSAVYLCASSLDPGPYNEQFFGPGTRLTVL.